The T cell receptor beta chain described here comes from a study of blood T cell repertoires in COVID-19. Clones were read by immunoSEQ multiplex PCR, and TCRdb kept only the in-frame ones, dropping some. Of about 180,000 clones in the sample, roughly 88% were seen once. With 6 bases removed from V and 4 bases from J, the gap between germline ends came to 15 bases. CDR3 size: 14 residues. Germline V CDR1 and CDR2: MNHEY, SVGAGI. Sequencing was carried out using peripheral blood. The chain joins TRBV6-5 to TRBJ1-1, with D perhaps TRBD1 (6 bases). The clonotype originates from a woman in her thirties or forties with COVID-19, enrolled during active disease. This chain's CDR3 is CASSRPTGSTEAFF. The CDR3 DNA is TGTGCCAGCAGCCGACCTACAGGGTCCACTGAAGCTTTCTTT.